The 30 T cell receptor beta chains below come from one sample, sequenced in a study of Graves' ophthalmopathy and Graves' hyperthyroidism. RNA transcripts were the template, and TCR beta CDR3 regions were amplified from them. First-round RT-PCR relied on HTBI primers, and a second-round multiplex PCR came next. A single record per CDR3 protein comes from TCRdb applying MiXCR to the multiplex PCR reads. Of about 500,000 distinct CDR3 sequences listed, around 15% are singletons. Sequencing input: blood. Receptor source: a woman in her 30s with Graves' ophthalmopathy.

This clonotype was observed at least ten times. The chain uses TRBV6-1 and TRBJ2-6; unclear D gene. Trimming took off 6 bases at V and 0 bases at J, with 12 bases between the two ends. Looked up from germline, CDR1 is MNHNS and CDR2 is SASEGT. The CDR3 runs 16 residues. The DNA of the CDR3 is TGTGCCAGCAGCCCTAGTCTGTACTCTGGGGCCAACGTCCTGACTTTC. Translating gives CASSPSLYSGANVLTF.

This clonotype came up many times. V usage is TRBV10-2 and J usage is TRBJ2-7; D gene uncertain. In germline, CDR1 is WSHSY, CDR2 SAAADI. This CDR3 is 15 amino acids long. V lost 3 bases and J lost 1, with 13 bases in between. The CDR3 protein is CASSELGQPSYEQYF. The CDR3 region has the DNA TGCGCCAGCAGTGAACTCGGGCAGCCGTCCTACGAGCAGTACTTC.

This clonotype was observed a few times. The chain uses TRBV11-1 and TRBJ2-7; 8 positions agree with TRBD2. The CDR3 loop spans 14 amino acids. Per germline, CDR1 SGHAT and CDR2 FQDESV (reference sequence). V shed 5 bases and J 10 bases; nucleotides not matched to a gene: 13. The CDR3 DNA sequence: TGTGCCAGCAGCATATACCTAGCGGGCTCCGTTCAGTACTTC. Amino acid sequence: CASSIYLAGSVQYF.

With respect to this clonotype: The CDR3 ends on some other residue instead of the conserved phenylalanine or tryptophan, so this is likely a read error. This chain joins TRBV9 and TRBJ1-1; D might be TRBD1 (5 bases). Trimming took 3 bases from V and 0 from J, leaving 12 bases between them. The length of the CDR3 is 15 residues. Germline CDR1 reads SGDLS; CDR2 reads YYNGEE. This chain's CDR3 is CASSAAGGVNTEAFL. The CDR3 coding sequence is TGTGCCAGCAGCGCCGCCGGGGGGGTGAACACTGAAGCTTTCCTT.

This clonotype was seen many times. The chain joins TRBV28 to TRBJ2-5; 9 nucleotides match TRBD1. The CDR3 covers 14 residues. The germline CDR1 and CDR2 sequences are MDHEN and SYDVKM. Trimming took 6 bases from V and 3 from J; bases not matched to a gene: 5. The CDR3 reads CASSHGTGKETQYF. CDR3 bases: TGTGCCAGCAGCCATGGGACAGGGAAAGAGACCCAGTACTTC.

This clonotype has at least ten counts. The junction departs from germline at one end; a sequencing error may be responsible. The chain combines TRBV12-3 or TRBV12-4 with TRBJ2-5; D is possibly TRBD1 (7 bases). CDR3 size: 14 residues. The CDR3 sequence is CASNAGQLQETQYF. DNA of the CDR3: TGTGCCAGCAACGCGGGACAGCTTCAAGAGACCCAGTATTTC.

This clonotype was seen ten or more times. The chain combines TRBV12-3 or TRBV12-4 with TRBJ1-2; the D gene is possibly TRBD1 (5 bases). There are 15 residues in the CDR3. Trimming left V 5 bases short and J 5 bases short, with 18 bases between. The CDR3: CASSPLEGRGYGYTF. The CDR3 DNA sequence: TGTGCCAGCAGTCCGCTGGAGGGGCGGGGGTATGGCTACACCTTC.

The sample holds many counts of this clonotype. The chain combines TRBV5-1 with TRBJ1-6; weak D call: TRBD1 (5 bases). Trimming cost V 4 bases and J 5 bases, with 16 bases left between them. The CDR3 loop spans 16 amino acids. Germline V CDR1 and CDR2: SGHRS, YFSETQ. The CDR3 sequence: CASSGIGGVDNSPLHF. The CDR3 DNA sequence: TGCGCCAGCAGCGGGATCGGAGGGGTAGATAATTCACCCCTCCACTTT.

This clonotype came up many times. The chain carries TRBV20-1 and TRBJ1-2; TRBD1 might be the D (6 bases). V was trimmed by 6 bases and J by 6 bases, leaving 17 bases between them. Looked up from germline, CDR1 is DFQATT and CDR2 is SNEGSKA (reference sequence). The CDR3 length is 13 residues. Here the CDR3 reads CSALQGEKNGYTF. For the CDR3, the DNA is TGCAGTGCACTACAGGGAGAAAAGAATGGCTACACCTTC.

This clonotype was observed a handful of times. This rearrangement joins TRBV11-2 to TRBJ2-7; D call uncertain. With 5 bases removed from V and 5 bases from J, the gap between germline ends came to 13 bases. In germline, CDR1 is SGHAT, CDR2 FQNNGV. The CDR3 has 13 residues. DNA for the CDR3: TGTGCCAGCAGCCCAATCTTCCGAGACGAGCAGTACTTC. Translating it yields CASSPIFRDEQYF.

This clonotype was observed many times. The chain couples TRBV12-3 or TRBV12-4 to TRBJ1-1, with 9 nucleotides matching TRBD1. CDR3 length: 16 residues. With V trimmed by 6 bases and J by 0 bases, 8 bases remained unmatched. The CDR3 region has the DNA TGTGCCAGCAGCCAGACAGGGGGAATAATGAACACTGAAGCTTTCTTT. This translates into CASSQTGGIMNTEAFF.

In this sample, this clonotype turned up a few times. This may be a read error, as it is one base from a much larger clone. J is TRBJ2-2 and V is TRBV7-2; D possibly uses TRBD1 or TRBD2 (5 bases each). CDR1 and CDR2 from the germline V gene are SGHTA and FQGNSA. This CDR3 contains 14 residues. In DNA form, the CDR3 reads TGTGCCAGCAGCCTTAGACAGAACACCGGGGAGCTGTGTTTT. Amino acids: CASSLRQNTGELCF.

This clonotype occurred many times. This chain links TRBV30 with TRBJ2-2; TRBD1 might be the D (7 bases). The CDR3 loop spans 14 amino acids. Germline V gene sequence: CDR1 GTSNPN, CDR2 SVGIG (reference sequence). The ends were cut back, 3 bases at V and 3 bases at J, with 11 bases in the middle. CDR3 sequence: CAWRSRGDTGELFF. Here the CDR3 DNA reads TGTGCCTGGAGGTCCAGGGGGGACACCGGGGAGCTGTTTTTT.

Ten or more counts support this clonotype. The chain uses TRBV27 and TRBJ2-7; 7 bases line up with TRBD1. The germline gives CDR1 MNHEY, CDR2 SMNVEV (reference sequence). This CDR3 has 16 residues. With 2 bases clipped from V and 2 bases from J, the junction kept 9 bases outside the gene matches. The CDR3 DNA sequence: TGTGCCAGCAGTTTACACGGGACAGATCCCCCCTACGAGCAGTACTTC. It codes for CASSLHGTDPPYEQYF.

This clonotype was seen ten or more times. The chain uses TRBV28 and TRBJ2-7; D is undetermined. This CDR3 comprises 13 residues. Germline V gene data show CDR1 as MDHEN and CDR2 as SYDVKM. Trimming took 3 bases from V and 5 from J, leaving 11 bases between them. The CDR3 loop reads CASSFRIGNEQYF. The CDR3, as DNA: TGTGCCAGCAGTTTTAGGATAGGGAACGAGCAGTACTTC.

This clonotype occurred many times. V usage is TRBV27 and J usage is TRBJ2-7; D ambiguous. Trimming pared 4 bases from V and 3 bases from J, leaving 10 bases between. This CDR3 is 13 amino acids long. Germline V CDR1 and CDR2: MNHEY, SMNVEV (reference sequence). The DNA of the CDR3 is TGTGCCAGCAGTTCGAGGATGGGCTACGAGCAGTACTTC. It translates to CASSSRMGYEQYF.

The chain is built from TRBV12-3 or TRBV12-4 and TRBJ2-7; D remains ambiguous. V was pared by 3 bases and J by 2 bases, with 8 bases between. The CDR3 loop spans 13 amino acids. In DNA, the CDR3 is TGTGCCAGCAGTTTCCTTACCGCCTACGAGCAGTACTTC. Translated: CASSFLTAYEQYF.

The table lists this clonotype with a few counts. This chain links TRBV27 with TRBJ1-6; 7 bases map to TRBD1. Trimming cost V 6 bases and J 4 bases; bases outside gene matches: 3. CDR3 length: 14 amino acids. Germline loops: CDR1 MNHEY, CDR2 SMNVEV (reference sequence). The DNA for the CDR3 is TGTGCCAGCAGGATGACAGGGTATAATTCACCCCTCCACTTT. It yields the protein CASRMTGYNSPLHF.

This clonotype has at least ten counts. CDR3 amino acids: CASRPGDRTGELFF. In DNA form, the CDR3 reads TGTGCCAGCAGACCGGGGGATAGGACCGGGGAGCTGTTTTTT. The chain is built from TRBV2 and TRBJ2-2; tentatively, D is TRBD2 (6 bases). CDR3 length: 14 residues. V was pared by 6 bases and J by 5 bases, with 13 bases between. Germline CDR1 is SNHLY and CDR2 is FYNNEI.

In the case of this clonotype: It may be a read error: a sequence one base away is much more abundant. No conserved phenylalanine or tryptophan ends this CDR3, so it is likely a read error. The chain has TRBV25-1 and TRBJ2-2, with 16 bases matching TRBD2. This CDR3 has 20 residues. The J segment lost 4 bases and the V segment lost 6 bases, leaving 14 bases of the junction unmatched. Germline V lookup: CDR1 MGHDK, CDR2 SYGVNS. CDR3 bases: TGTGCCAGCAGACCCAAATACGGGACTAGCGGGAGGGTTTTCACCGGGGAGCTGTTTTTG. It codes for CASRPKYGTSGRVFTGELFL.

Many counts were recorded for this clonotype. The chain combines TRBV28 with TRBJ1-5; D uncertain. Germline CDR1 is MDHEN and CDR2 is SYDVKM. V was trimmed by 3 bases and J by 0 bases, leaving 9 bases between them. CDR3 length: 15 residues. In DNA, the CDR3 is TGTGCCAGCAGTTTGCTTAAATATAGCAATCAGCCCCAGCATTTT. Residues: CASSLLKYSNQPQHF.

This clonotype appeared a few times. The chain uses TRBV7-9 and TRBJ1-1; D unclear. Germline V lookup: CDR1 SEHNR, CDR2 FQNEAQ (reference sequence). Deletions cut 4 bases from V and 9 bases from J, with 12 bases between. The CDR3 has 12 residues. The CDR3 DNA reads TGTGCCAGCAGCTCACCAGGACGGAAAGCTTTCTTT. Translation gives CASSSPGRKAFF.

This clonotype was detected ten times or more. The chain employs TRBV3-1 and TRBJ2-7; TRBD1 agrees at 7 bases. The CDR3 covers 14 residues. Germline trimming cut 5 bases from V and 4 bases from J; bases unmatched to any gene: 8. Germline-derived CDR1 and CDR2 are LGHDT and YNNKEL (reference sequence). The DNA of the CDR3 is TGTGCCAGCAGCTCACCGGGACAGATTTACGAGCAGTACTTC. This gives the protein CASSSPGQIYEQYF.

This clonotype appeared many times. The rearrangement links TRBV28 to TRBJ2-5; TRBD2 matches 8 bases. V lost 9 bases and J lost 4; bases outside the gene matches: 13. CDR3 length: 15 residues. The V gene's germline CDR1 is MDHEN and CDR2 SYDVKM. DNA of the CDR3: TGTGCCAGTTGGGGTCTGGGTAGCGGGACAGAGACCCAGTACTTC. This gives the protein CASWGLGSGTETQYF.

This clonotype was recorded at least ten times. The chain carries TRBV7-3 and TRBJ1-1, with a weak D call TRBD1 (5 bases). Germline V gene sequence: CDR1 SGHTA, CDR2 FQGTGA. This CDR3 contains 13 residues. The V and J ends lost 4 bases and 1 base respectively, with 7 bases between them. Here the CDR3 reads CASSSQGNTEAFF. The CDR3 bases are TGTGCCAGCAGCTCCCAGGGGAACACTGAAGCTTTCTTT. Full variable domain (remainder filled in from reference TRBV7-3 and TRBJ1-1): GAGVSQTPSNKVTEKGKYVELRCDPISGHTALYWYRQSLGQGPEFLIYFQGTGAADDSGLPNDRFFAVRPEGSVSTLKIQRTERGDSAVYLCASSSQGNTEAFFGQGTRLTVV.

This clonotype was counted ten times or more. The J gene is TRBJ1-2, the V gene TRBV7-9, with 9 bases matching TRBD1. CDR3 length: 15 residues. Germline V CDR1 and CDR2: SEHNR, FQNEAQ (reference sequence). The ends lost 4 bases at V and 8 bases at J; junction bases unmatched: 11. The CDR3 nucleotides read TGTGCCAGCAGCTCTATTACAGGGGGCGCCGAGGGCTACACCTTC. Amino acid sequence: CASSSITGGAEGYTF. Looking up the rest from reference TRBV7-9 and TRBJ1-2 gives the full variable domain: DTGVSQNPRHKITKRGQNVTFRCDPISEHNRLYWYRQTLGQGPEFLTYFQNEAQLEKSRLLSDRFSAERPKGSFSTLEIQRTEQGDSAMYLCASSSITGGAEGYTFGSGTRLTVV.

The chain couples TRBV19 to TRBJ1-1; D gene uncertain. This CDR3 is 14 amino acids long. Germline loops: CDR1 LNHDA, CDR2 SQIVND (reference sequence). The CDR3 DNA sequence: TGTGCTACCCGGCTCGGTTTGAGGAACACTGAAGCTTTCTTT. This codes for CATRLGLRNTEAFF.

This clonotype was recorded many times. The chain links TRBV12-3 or TRBV12-4 to TRBJ1-5, with D perhaps TRBD1 (5 bases). There are 15 residues in the CDR3. Trimming cost V 5 bases and J 7 bases, with 18 bases left between them. The CDR3: CASSTSRTTKQPQHF. CDR3 sequence (DNA): TGTGCCAGCAGTACATCAAGGACAACGAAACAGCCCCAGCATTTT.

The rearrangement links TRBV30 to TRBJ1-2; weak D call: TRBD1 (5 bases). Germline V gene lookup returns CDR1 GTSNPN and CDR2 SVGIG (reference sequence). Trimming shortened V by 3 bases and J by 9 bases, and 8 bases separated the two germline ends. The CDR3 is 10 amino acids. CDR3 coding DNA: TGTGCCTGGAGGCAGGGAAGCTACACCTTC. Protein: CAWRQGSYTF.

This clonotype was seen at least ten times. V usage is TRBV10-2 and J usage is TRBJ1-6, with D possibly TRBD1 on 5 matching bases. V was shortened by 4 bases and J by 8 bases, with 9 bases between the two germline ends. Germline V gene lookup returns CDR1 WSHSY and CDR2 SAAADI. The CDR3 is 13 residues long. CDR3 sequence reads: CASSGGTDSPLHF. In DNA, the CDR3 is TGCGCCAGCAGTGGGGGCACCGATTCACCCCTCCACTTT.